The rows below give T cell receptor beta chains drawn from one sample of a study of CD8+ T cells in alopecia areata. Libraries were prepared by immunoSEQ multiplex PCR; TCRdb keeps only in-frame clonotypes and omits some of them. Among about 180,000 clones listed, 40% to 55% were seen once. This sample comprised CD8+ T cells sorted from blood, obtained around week 54, from a patient treated with tofacitinib. The source is a human donor with alopecia areata. Each CDR3 is given with its conserved first and last residue. The D gene is left open where the match is weak. Clone size is given for some rows only: seen once, a few or many times, or a class if the clone is expanded.

cdr3_aa: CASSPTGGELFF
cdr3_nt: TGTGCCAGCAGCCCCACCGGCGGGGAGCTGTTTTTT
v_call: TRBV4-2
d_call: -
j_call: TRBJ2-2
clone_size: few
cdr3_length: 12

cdr3_aa: CASSQRKWAGELFF
cdr3_nt: TGTGCCAGCAGCCAAAGGAAATGGGCCGGGGAGCTGTTTTTT
v_call: TRBV14
d_call: -
j_call: TRBJ2-2
clone_size: few
cdr3_length: 14

cdr3_aa: CASSLTGDSGANVLTF
cdr3_nt: TGCGCCAGCAGCTTGACAGGAGACTCTGGGGCCAACGTCCTGACTTTC
v_call: TRBV5-1
d_call: -
j_call: TRBJ2-6
clone_size: -
cdr3_length: 16

cdr3_aa: CVGLQGVPYTEAFF
cdr3_nt: TGTGTGGGTCTTCAGGGGGTCCCGTACACTGAAGCTTTCTTT
v_call: TRBV21-1
d_call: -
j_call: TRBJ1-1
clone_size: -
cdr3_length: 14

cdr3_aa: CASRVATQETQYF
cdr3_nt: TGTGCCAGCAGAGTAGCGACTCAAGAGACCCAGTACTTC
v_call: TRBV5-4
d_call: -
j_call: TRBJ2-5
clone_size: -
cdr3_length: 13

cdr3_aa: CAWSVRGGEGGFYVEQYF
cdr3_nt: TGTGCCTGGAGTGTACGCGGGGGCGAAGGAGGATTTTATGTGGAGCAGTACTTC
v_call: TRBV30
d_call: -
j_call: TRBJ2-7
clone_size: -
cdr3_length: 18

cdr3_aa: CASRGGASTDTQYF
cdr3_nt: TGTGCCAGCAGGGGCGGGGCGAGCACAGATACGCAGTATTTT
v_call: TRBV6-5
d_call: -
j_call: TRBJ2-3
clone_size: -
cdr3_length: 14

cdr3_aa: CASSSLTGTSTGELFF
cdr3_nt: TGCGCCAGCAGCTCACTGACAGGGACGAGCACCGGGGAGCTGTTTTTT
v_call: TRBV4-3
d_call: TRBD1
j_call: TRBJ2-2
clone_size: few
cdr3_length: 16

cdr3_aa: CASSDPPRGDTQYF
cdr3_nt: TGTGCCAGCAGTGACCCCCCTAGGGGAGATACGCAGTATTTT
v_call: TRBV6-1
d_call: -
j_call: TRBJ2-3
clone_size: -
cdr3_length: 14

cdr3_aa: CASSTLTGELFF
cdr3_nt: TGTGCCAGCAGTACGCTCACCGGGGAGCTGTTTTTT
v_call: TRBV2
d_call: -
j_call: TRBJ2-2
clone_size: -
cdr3_length: 12

cdr3_aa: CASSRVGESSYEQYF
cdr3_nt: TGTGCCAGCAGCCGCGTCGGGGAGAGCTCCTACGAGCAGTACTTC
v_call: TRBV4-2
d_call: -
j_call: TRBJ2-7
clone_size: -
cdr3_length: 15

cdr3_aa: CASSLVGTYLLGF
cdr3_nt: TGTGCCAGCAGCTTAGTGGGGACTTACCTTCTGGGTTTC
v_call: TRBV11-2
d_call: -
j_call: TRBJ1-2
clone_size: medium-sized
cdr3_length: 13

cdr3_aa: CASSVDSTEAFF
cdr3_nt: TGTGCCAGCAGCGTAGATTCCACTGAAGCTTTCTTT
v_call: TRBV9
d_call: -
j_call: TRBJ1-1
clone_size: few
cdr3_length: 12

cdr3_aa: CASSMTSGELQETQYF
cdr3_nt: TGTGCCAGCAGCATGACTTCGGGGGAACTCCAAGAGACCCAGTACTTC
v_call: TRBV11-2
d_call: -
j_call: TRBJ2-5
clone_size: -
cdr3_length: 16

cdr3_aa: CSVGLVEGTEYTGELFF
cdr3_nt: TGCAGCGTTGGTTTAGTGGAGGGGACGGAGTACACCGGGGAGCTGTTTTTT
v_call: TRBV29-1
d_call: -
j_call: TRBJ2-2
clone_size: few
cdr3_length: 17

cdr3_aa: CATSRGPSGQVDEKLFF
cdr3_nt: TGTGCCACCAGCAGGGGGCCGAGCGGCCAAGTTGATGAAAAACTGTTTTTT
v_call: TRBV15
d_call: -
j_call: TRBJ1-4
clone_size: -
cdr3_length: 17

cdr3_aa: CASSHTGTEAFF
cdr3_nt: TGTGCCAGCAGCCACACAGGGACTGAAGCTTTCTTT
v_call: TRBV14
d_call: -
j_call: TRBJ1-1
clone_size: few
cdr3_length: 12

cdr3_aa: CASSIDGEETQYF
cdr3_nt: TGTGCCAGTAGTATAGATGGGGAAGAGACCCAGTACTTC
v_call: TRBV19
d_call: -
j_call: TRBJ2-5
clone_size: -
cdr3_length: 13

cdr3_aa: CASSEHLIGRGTEAFF
cdr3_nt: TGTGCCAGCAGTGAACATTTGATTGGTAGAGGCACTGAAGCTTTCTTT
v_call: TRBV2
d_call: -
j_call: TRBJ1-1
clone_size: -
cdr3_length: 16

cdr3_aa: CASSVRGAINSPLHF
cdr3_nt: TGTGCCAGCAGCGTAAGGGGGGCAATTAATTCACCCCTCCACTTT
v_call: TRBV9
d_call: -
j_call: TRBJ1-6
clone_size: -
cdr3_length: 15

cdr3_aa: CASSSGTGHTDTQYF
cdr3_nt: TGTGCCAGCAGTTCCGGGACAGGGCACACAGATACGCAGTATTTT
v_call: TRBV6-6
d_call: TRBD1
j_call: TRBJ2-3
clone_size: once
cdr3_length: 15

cdr3_aa: CASSFVRELSDTEAFF
cdr3_nt: TGTGCCAGCAGTTTCGTGAGGGAGCTATCCGACACTGAAGCTTTCTTT
v_call: TRBV27
d_call: -
j_call: TRBJ1-1
clone_size: -
cdr3_length: 16

cdr3_aa: CASSAGQGWFEQYF
cdr3_nt: TGTGCCAGCAGCGCTGGACAGGGGTGGTTCGAGCAGTACTTC
v_call: TRBV9
d_call: TRBD1
j_call: TRBJ2-7
clone_size: few
cdr3_length: 14

cdr3_aa: CASSQVGTAKLHGYTF
cdr3_nt: TGTGCCAGCAGCCAAGTGGGGACAGCGAAATTACATGGCTACACCTTC
v_call: TRBV14
d_call: TRBD1
j_call: TRBJ1-2
clone_size: few
cdr3_length: 16

cdr3_aa: CASSESTTVPPETQYF
cdr3_nt: TGCGCCAGCAGTGAGTCGACGACAGTTCCTCCCGAGACCCAGTACTTC
v_call: TRBV10-2
d_call: -
j_call: TRBJ2-5
clone_size: few
cdr3_length: 16

cdr3_aa: CASSQPGTVETQYF
cdr3_nt: TGTGCCAGCAGCCAACCCGGGACTGTGGAGACCCAGTACTTC
v_call: TRBV4-2
d_call: -
j_call: TRBJ2-5
clone_size: -
cdr3_length: 14

cdr3_aa: CASSEMLAGLGETQYF
cdr3_nt: TGTGCCAGCAGTGAAATGCTAGCGGGTCTAGGAGAGACCCAGTACTTC
v_call: TRBV25-1
d_call: TRBD2
j_call: TRBJ2-5
clone_size: -
cdr3_length: 16

cdr3_aa: CASSSMGPGATDTQYF
cdr3_nt: TGTGCCAGCAGCTCCATGGGTCCAGGGGCGACAGATACGCAGTATTTT
v_call: TRBV7-3
d_call: -
j_call: TRBJ2-3
clone_size: once
cdr3_length: 16

cdr3_aa: CASSLGAGRGDNEQFF
cdr3_nt: TGTGCCAGCAGCTTAGGAGCGGGGCGAGGAGACAATGAGCAGTTCTTC
v_call: TRBV13
d_call: TRBD2
j_call: TRBJ2-1
clone_size: -
cdr3_length: 16

cdr3_aa: CASSSRGGDDEKLFF
cdr3_nt: TGTGCCAGCAGCTCCCGGGGAGGGGATGATGAAAAACTGTTTTTT
v_call: TRBV11-2
d_call: -
j_call: TRBJ1-4
clone_size: few
cdr3_length: 15

cdr3_aa: CASSLVRGSDEQYF
cdr3_nt: TGTGCCAGCAGCTTAGTTCGGGGAAGTGACGAGCAGTACTTC
v_call: TRBV7-6
d_call: -
j_call: TRBJ2-7
clone_size: few
cdr3_length: 14

cdr3_aa: CASSQDPRSSTNEKLFF
cdr3_nt: TGTGCCAGCAGCCAAGATCCAAGGAGTTCAACTAATGAAAAACTGTTTTTT
v_call: TRBV14
d_call: -
j_call: TRBJ1-4
clone_size: -
cdr3_length: 17

cdr3_aa: CSATFNEQFF
cdr3_nt: TGCAGTGCTACTTTTAATGAGCAGTTCTTC
v_call: TRBV20-1
d_call: -
j_call: TRBJ2-1
clone_size: few
cdr3_length: 10

cdr3_aa: CASYRGNTEAFF
cdr3_nt: TGTGCCAGTTACAGGGGGAACACTGAAGCTTTCTTT
v_call: TRBV19
d_call: TRBD1
j_call: TRBJ1-1
clone_size: -
cdr3_length: 12

cdr3_aa: CASSLAPRGRYNEQFF
cdr3_nt: TGTGCCAGCAGCTTAGCTCCCAGGGGAAGGTACAATGAGCAGTTCTTC
v_call: TRBV7-9
d_call: -
j_call: TRBJ2-1
clone_size: -
cdr3_length: 16

cdr3_aa: CASSQDIAPAEDNSPLHF
cdr3_nt: TGCGCCAGCAGCCAAGATATCGCCCCTGCTGAAGATAATTCACCCCTCCACTTT
v_call: TRBV4-3
d_call: -
j_call: TRBJ1-6
clone_size: -
cdr3_length: 18

cdr3_aa: CASRLDPSSYNEQFF
cdr3_nt: TGTGCCAGCAGACTGGACCCCAGCTCCTACAATGAGCAGTTCTTC
v_call: TRBV7-8
d_call: -
j_call: TRBJ2-1
clone_size: few
cdr3_length: 15

cdr3_aa: CASSPRVVGSPLHF
cdr3_nt: TGTGCCAGCAGTCCCAGGGTTGTCGGTTCACCCCTCCACTTT
v_call: TRBV28
d_call: -
j_call: TRBJ1-6
clone_size: few
cdr3_length: 14

cdr3_aa: CSVQGAHEQYF
cdr3_nt: TGCAGCGTTCAGGGGGCGCACGAGCAGTACTTC
v_call: TRBV29-1
d_call: TRBD1
j_call: TRBJ2-7
clone_size: -
cdr3_length: 11

cdr3_aa: CASSHGTSGRSSYEQYF
cdr3_nt: TGTGCCAGCAGCCACGGGACTAGCGGGCGGAGCTCCTACGAGCAGTACTTC
v_call: TRBV4-2
d_call: TRBD2
j_call: TRBJ2-7
clone_size: -
cdr3_length: 17

cdr3_aa: CASSSGRGDQETQYF
cdr3_nt: TGCGCCAGCAGCTCGGGCAGGGGGGACCAAGAGACCCAGTACTTC
v_call: TRBV5-1
d_call: -
j_call: TRBJ2-5
clone_size: -
cdr3_length: 15

cdr3_aa: CASSQDGTGIQPQHF
cdr3_nt: TGTGCCAGCAGCCAAGATGGAACAGGGATTCAGCCCCAGCATTTT
v_call: TRBV4-2
d_call: -
j_call: TRBJ1-5
clone_size: -
cdr3_length: 15

cdr3_aa: CASSQESGHTVYGYTF
cdr3_nt: TGCGCCAGCAGCCAAGAGTCGGGACATACCGTCTATGGCTACACCTTC
v_call: TRBV4-3
d_call: -
j_call: TRBJ1-2
clone_size: -
cdr3_length: 16

cdr3_aa: CASSQSFVAGEERNQPQHF
cdr3_nt: TGCGCCAGCAGTCAATCGTTCGTTGCGGGGGAGGAGCGCAATCAGCCCCAGCATTTT
v_call: TRBV23-1
d_call: -
j_call: TRBJ1-5
clone_size: -
cdr3_length: 19

cdr3_aa: CASRTDRAGELFF
cdr3_nt: TGTGCCAGCAGAACAGACAGGGCCGGGGAGCTGTTTTTT
v_call: TRBV4-2
d_call: TRBD1
j_call: TRBJ2-2
clone_size: -
cdr3_length: 13

cdr3_aa: CASSSSGTGYSPLHF
cdr3_nt: TGTGCCAGCAGTTCTTCCGGGACAGGGTATTCACCCCTCCACTTT
v_call: TRBV6-5
d_call: TRBD1
j_call: TRBJ1-6
clone_size: -
cdr3_length: 15

cdr3_aa: CASSIGDTSYEQYF
cdr3_nt: TGTGCCAGCAGCATAGGGGACACCAGCTACGAGCAGTACTTC
v_call: TRBV9
d_call: -
j_call: TRBJ2-7
clone_size: -
cdr3_length: 14

cdr3_aa: CASSLGLKTPGANVLTF
cdr3_nt: TGCGCCAGCAGCTTGGGCCTGAAGACTCCTGGGGCCAACGTCCTGACTTTC
v_call: TRBV5-1
d_call: -
j_call: TRBJ2-6
clone_size: -
cdr3_length: 17

cdr3_aa: CASTSGSTEAFF
cdr3_nt: TGTGCCAGCACCTCTGGGAGCACTGAAGCTTTCTTT
v_call: TRBV6-6
d_call: -
j_call: TRBJ1-1
clone_size: -
cdr3_length: 12

cdr3_aa: CASSSGQIEKLFF
cdr3_nt: TGTGCCAGCAGCTCGGGACAGATTGAAAAACTGTTTTTT
v_call: TRBV7-6
d_call: TRBD1
j_call: TRBJ1-4
clone_size: -
cdr3_length: 13

cdr3_aa: CASSLEYSHSPLHF
cdr3_nt: TGTGCCAGCAGCTTGGAGTACAGTCATTCACCCCTCCACTTT
v_call: TRBV5-4
d_call: -
j_call: TRBJ1-6
clone_size: few
cdr3_length: 14

cdr3_aa: CASSSARENNEQFF
cdr3_nt: TGTGCCAGCTCCTCAGCGCGGGAAAACAATGAGCAGTTCTTC
v_call: TRBV18
d_call: -
j_call: TRBJ2-1
clone_size: few
cdr3_length: 14

cdr3_aa: CSVRGQDYGYTF
cdr3_nt: TGCAGCGTTCGGGGGCAGGACTATGGCTACACCTTC
v_call: TRBV29-1
d_call: -
j_call: TRBJ1-2
clone_size: few
cdr3_length: 12

cdr3_aa: CATRGHEETQYF
cdr3_nt: TGTGCCACCAGGGGTCATGAAGAGACTCAGTACTTC
v_call: TRBV25-1
d_call: -
j_call: TRBJ2-5
clone_size: -
cdr3_length: 12

cdr3_aa: CASSGDRGFQETQYF
cdr3_nt: TGTGCCAGCAGTGGGGACAGGGGATTCCAAGAGACCCAGTACTTC
v_call: TRBV6-5
d_call: TRBD1
j_call: TRBJ2-5
clone_size: -
cdr3_length: 15

cdr3_aa: CASRKGTISGANVLTF
cdr3_nt: TGTGCCAGCAGGAAGGGGACTATCTCTGGGGCCAACGTCCTGACTTTC
v_call: TRBV27
d_call: TRBD2
j_call: TRBJ2-6
clone_size: many
cdr3_length: 16

cdr3_aa: CASSQVEGEQKLFF
cdr3_nt: TGCGCCAGCAGCCAAGTGGAGGGAGAGCAAAAACTGTTTTTT
v_call: TRBV4-3
d_call: -
j_call: TRBJ1-4
clone_size: few
cdr3_length: 14

cdr3_aa: CASSTGTTYEQYF
cdr3_nt: TGTGCCAGCAGCACGGGGACAACCTACGAGCAGTACTTC
v_call: TRBV9
d_call: -
j_call: TRBJ2-7
clone_size: -
cdr3_length: 13

cdr3_aa: CASSYRDRGAQGIQYF
cdr3_nt: TGCGCCAGCAGCTACCGGGACAGGGGTGCTCAAGGCATTCAGTACTTC
v_call: TRBV4-1
d_call: TRBD1
j_call: TRBJ2-4
clone_size: few
cdr3_length: 16

cdr3_aa: CASSLGGFQETQYF
cdr3_nt: TGTGCCAGCAGTCTCGGTGGGTTCCAAGAGACCCAGTACTTC
v_call: TRBV6-5
d_call: -
j_call: TRBJ2-5
clone_size: -
cdr3_length: 14